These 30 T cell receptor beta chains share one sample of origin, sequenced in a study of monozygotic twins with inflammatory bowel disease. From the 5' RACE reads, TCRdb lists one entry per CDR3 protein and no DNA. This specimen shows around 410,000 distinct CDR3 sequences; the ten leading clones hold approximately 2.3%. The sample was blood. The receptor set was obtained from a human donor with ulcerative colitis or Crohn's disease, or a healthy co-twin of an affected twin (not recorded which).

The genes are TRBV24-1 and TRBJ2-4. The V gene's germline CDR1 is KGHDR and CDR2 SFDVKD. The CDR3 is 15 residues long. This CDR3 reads CATSDLGSTKNIQYF.

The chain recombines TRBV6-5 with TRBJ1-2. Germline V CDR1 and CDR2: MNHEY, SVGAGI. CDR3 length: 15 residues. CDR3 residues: CASSLSIEGYGGYTF.

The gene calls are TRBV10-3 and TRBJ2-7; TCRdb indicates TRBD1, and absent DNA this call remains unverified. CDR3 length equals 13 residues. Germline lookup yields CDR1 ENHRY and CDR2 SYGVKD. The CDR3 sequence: CAISRDGTYEQYF.

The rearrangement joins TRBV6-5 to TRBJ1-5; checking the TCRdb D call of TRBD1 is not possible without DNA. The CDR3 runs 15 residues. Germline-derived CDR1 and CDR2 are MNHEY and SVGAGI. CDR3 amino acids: CASSYSSQGAQPQHF.

The CDR3 loop is CASSFQGMNTEAFF. The chain has TRBV5-1 and TRBJ1-1. The germline gives CDR1 SGHRS, CDR2 YFSETQ. This CDR3 region has 14 residues.

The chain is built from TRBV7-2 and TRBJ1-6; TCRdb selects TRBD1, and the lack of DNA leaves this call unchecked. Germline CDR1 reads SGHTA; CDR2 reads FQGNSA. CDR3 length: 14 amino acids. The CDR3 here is CASSPTGQWSPLHF. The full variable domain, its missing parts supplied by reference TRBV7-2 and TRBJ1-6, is GAGVSQSPSNKVTEKGKDVELRCDPISGHTALYWYRQSLGQGLEFLIYFQGNSAPDKSGLPSDRFSAERTGGSVSTLTIQRTQQEDSAVYLCASSPTGQWSPLHFGNGTRLTVT.

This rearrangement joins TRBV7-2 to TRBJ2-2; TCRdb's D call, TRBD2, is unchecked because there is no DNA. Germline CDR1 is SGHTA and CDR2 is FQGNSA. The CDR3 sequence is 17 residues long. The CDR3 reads CASSSQGLAASPGELFF.

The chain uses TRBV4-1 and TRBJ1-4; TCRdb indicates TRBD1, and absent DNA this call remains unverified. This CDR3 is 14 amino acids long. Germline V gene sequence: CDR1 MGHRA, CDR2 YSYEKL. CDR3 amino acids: CASSQGRDNRKLFF.

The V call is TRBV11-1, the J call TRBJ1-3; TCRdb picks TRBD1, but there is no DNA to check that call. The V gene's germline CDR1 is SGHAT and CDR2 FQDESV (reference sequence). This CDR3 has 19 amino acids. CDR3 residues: CASSSMTGERDHSGNTIYF.

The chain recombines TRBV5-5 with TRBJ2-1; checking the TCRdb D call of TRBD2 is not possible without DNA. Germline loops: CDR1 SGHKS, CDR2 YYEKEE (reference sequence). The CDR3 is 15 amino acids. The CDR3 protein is CASSLTWDSGNEQFF.

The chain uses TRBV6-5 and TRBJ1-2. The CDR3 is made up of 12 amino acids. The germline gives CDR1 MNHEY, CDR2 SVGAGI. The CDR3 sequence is CASSSDIYGYTF.

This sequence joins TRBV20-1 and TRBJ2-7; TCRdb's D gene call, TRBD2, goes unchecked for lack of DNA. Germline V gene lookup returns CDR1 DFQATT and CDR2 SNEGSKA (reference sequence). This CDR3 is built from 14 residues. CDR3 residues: CSATPLAGVLEQYF.

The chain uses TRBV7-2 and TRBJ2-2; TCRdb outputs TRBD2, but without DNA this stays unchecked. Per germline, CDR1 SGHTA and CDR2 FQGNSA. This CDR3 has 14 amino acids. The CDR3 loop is CASSPRAVTGELFF.

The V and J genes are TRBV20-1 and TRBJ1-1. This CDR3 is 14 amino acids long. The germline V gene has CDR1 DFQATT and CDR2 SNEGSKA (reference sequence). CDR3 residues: CSASGPRTFTEAFF.

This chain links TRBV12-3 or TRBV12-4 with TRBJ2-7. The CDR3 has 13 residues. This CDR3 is CASSRAESYEQYF.

The CDR3 loop reads CASSLSGAGGRKETQYF. J is TRBJ2-5 and V is TRBV12-3 or TRBV12-4; with no DNA, the TCRdb D assignment of TRBD2 cannot be verified. CDR3 length equals 17 residues.

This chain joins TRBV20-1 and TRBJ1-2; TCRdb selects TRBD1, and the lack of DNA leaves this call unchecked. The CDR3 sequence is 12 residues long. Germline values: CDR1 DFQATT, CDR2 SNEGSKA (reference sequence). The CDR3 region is CSAVNIGGGYTF.

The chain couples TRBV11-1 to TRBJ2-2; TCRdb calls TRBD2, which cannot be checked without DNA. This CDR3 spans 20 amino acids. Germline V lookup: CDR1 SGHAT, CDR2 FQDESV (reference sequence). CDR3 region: CASSRSRTSGRAMFSGELFF. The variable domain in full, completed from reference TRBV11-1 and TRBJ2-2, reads EAEVAQSPRYKITEKSQAVAFWCDPISGHATLYWYRQILGQGPELLVQFQDESVVDDSQLPKDRFSAERLKGVDSTLKIQPAELGDSAMYLCASSRSRTSGRAMFSGELFFGEGSRLTVL.

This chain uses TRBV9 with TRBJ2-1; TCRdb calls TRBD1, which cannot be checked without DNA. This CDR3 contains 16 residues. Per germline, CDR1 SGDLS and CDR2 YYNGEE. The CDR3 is CASSPSGDPYKNEQFF. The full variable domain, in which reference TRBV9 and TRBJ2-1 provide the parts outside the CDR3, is DSGVTQTPKHLITATGQRVTLRCSPRSGDLSVYWYQQSLDQGLQFLIQYYNGEERAKGNILERFSAQQFPDLHSELNLSSLELGDSALYFCASSPSGDPYKNEQFFGPGTRLTVL.

CDR3 sequence reads: CASTRGASSGNTIYF. V is TRBV19 and J is TRBJ1-3; TCRdb selects TRBD1, and the lack of DNA leaves this call unchecked. The CDR3 sequence is 15 residues long. Germline V gene sequence: CDR1 LNHDA, CDR2 SQIVND (reference sequence). Full variable domain (rest looked up from reference TRBV19 and TRBJ1-3): DGGITQSPKYLFRKEGQNVTLSCEQNLNHDAMYWYRQDPGQGLRLIYYSQIVNDFQKGDIAEGYSVSREKKESFPLTVTSAQKNPTAFYLCASTRGASSGNTIYFGEGSWLTVV.

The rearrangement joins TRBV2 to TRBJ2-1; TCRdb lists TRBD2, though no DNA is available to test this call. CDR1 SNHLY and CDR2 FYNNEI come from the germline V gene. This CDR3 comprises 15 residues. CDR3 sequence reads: CASSERGLPSLEQFF.

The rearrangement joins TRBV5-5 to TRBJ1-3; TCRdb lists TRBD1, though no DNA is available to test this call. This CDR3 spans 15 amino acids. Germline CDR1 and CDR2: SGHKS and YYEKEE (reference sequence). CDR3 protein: CASSRTGTSGNTIYF.

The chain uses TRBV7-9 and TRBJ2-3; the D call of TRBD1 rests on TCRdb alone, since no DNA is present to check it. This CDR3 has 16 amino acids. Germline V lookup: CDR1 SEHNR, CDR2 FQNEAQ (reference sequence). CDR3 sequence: CASSYRPLGPTDTQYF.

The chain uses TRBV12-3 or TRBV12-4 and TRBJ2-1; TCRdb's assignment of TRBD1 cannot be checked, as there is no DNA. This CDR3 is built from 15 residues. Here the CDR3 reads CASSSNFWTVNEQFF.

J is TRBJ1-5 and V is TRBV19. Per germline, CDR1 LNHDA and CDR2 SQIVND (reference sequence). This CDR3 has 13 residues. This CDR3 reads CASKGRFAQPQHF.

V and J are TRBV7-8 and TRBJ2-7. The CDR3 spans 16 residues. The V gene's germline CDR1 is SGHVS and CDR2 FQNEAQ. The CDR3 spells CASSSRTRAVTYEQYF.

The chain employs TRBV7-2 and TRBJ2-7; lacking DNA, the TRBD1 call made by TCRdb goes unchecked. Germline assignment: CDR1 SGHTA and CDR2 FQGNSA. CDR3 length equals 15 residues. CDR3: CASRGDGGFSYEQYF.

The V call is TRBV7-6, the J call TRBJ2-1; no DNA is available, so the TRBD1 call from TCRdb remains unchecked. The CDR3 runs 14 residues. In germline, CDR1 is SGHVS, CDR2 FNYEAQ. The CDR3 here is CASSLPRVAKEQFF. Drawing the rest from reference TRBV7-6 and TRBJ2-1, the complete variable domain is GAGVSQSPRYKVTKRGQDVALRCDPISGHVSLYWYRQALGQGPEFLTYFNYEAQQDKSGLPNDRFSAERPEGSISTLTIQRTEQRDSAMYRCASSLPRVAKEQFFGPGTRLTVL.

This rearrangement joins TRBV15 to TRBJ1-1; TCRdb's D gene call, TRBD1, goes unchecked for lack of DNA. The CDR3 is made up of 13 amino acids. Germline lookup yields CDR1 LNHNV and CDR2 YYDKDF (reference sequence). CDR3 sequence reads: CATSRGADTEAFF.

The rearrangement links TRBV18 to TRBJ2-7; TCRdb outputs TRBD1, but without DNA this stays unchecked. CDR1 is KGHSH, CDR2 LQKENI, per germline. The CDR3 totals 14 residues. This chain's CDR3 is CASSPQGGVGEQYF.